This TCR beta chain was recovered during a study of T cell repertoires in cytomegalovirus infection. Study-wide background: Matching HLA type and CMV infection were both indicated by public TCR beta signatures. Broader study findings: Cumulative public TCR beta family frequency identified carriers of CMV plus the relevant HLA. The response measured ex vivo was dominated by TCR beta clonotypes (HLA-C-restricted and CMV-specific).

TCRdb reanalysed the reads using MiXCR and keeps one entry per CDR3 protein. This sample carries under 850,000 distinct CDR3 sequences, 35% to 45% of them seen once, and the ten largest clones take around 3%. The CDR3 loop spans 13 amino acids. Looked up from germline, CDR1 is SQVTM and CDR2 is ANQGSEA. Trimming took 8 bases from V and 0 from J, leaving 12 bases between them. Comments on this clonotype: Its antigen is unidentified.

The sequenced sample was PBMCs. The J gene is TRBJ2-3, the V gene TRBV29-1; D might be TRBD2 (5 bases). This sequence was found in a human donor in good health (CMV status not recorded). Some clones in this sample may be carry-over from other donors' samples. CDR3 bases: TGCAGCACCCAGCGGAGTAGCACAGATACGCAGTATTTT. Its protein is CSTQRSSTDTQYF.